Described below is a single T cell receptor (beta chain) sequence and its context. Here immunoSEQ multiplex PCR was the method, and the copy in TCRdb shows in-frame clones only, minus some. Of 350,000 to 500,000 clones detected, 70% to 90% appear once; the ten largest clones hold approximately 1.5%. The V gene lost 2 bases and the J gene lost 7 bases, with 6 bases spanning the gap. CDR1 is MDHEN, CDR2 SYDVKM, per germline. This CDR3 has 13 residues. This sample was included in a study of blood T cell repertoires in COVID-19. Study overall: COVID-19 samples collected from the United States, Italy and Spain covered acute and convalescent phases.

Cohorts were determined from participant-reported clinical history. This receptor was taken from a woman in her late teens or twenties who had been exposed to COVID-19. The rearrangement uses TRBV28 and TRBJ1-6; no definite D call. Sequenced: PBMCs or T cells enriched from blood (not recorded which). The CDR3 DNA sequence: TGTGCCAGCAGTTTACCCAGAAATTCACCCCTCCACTTT. Residues: CASSLPRNSPLHF. The complete variable domain, with remaining parts taken from reference TRBV28 and TRBJ1-6, reads DVKVTQSSRYLVKRTGEKVFLECVQDMDHENMFWYRQDPGLGLRLIYFSYDVKMKEKGDIPEGYSVSREKKERFSLILESASTNQTSMYLCASSLPRNSPLHFGNGTRLTVT.